This T cell receptor (beta chain) was identified during a study of blood T cell repertoires in COVID-19. Looking at the study overall: Acute and convalescent COVID-19 specimens originated in the United States, Italy and Spain.

The repertoire was sequenced with immunoSEQ multiplex PCR; TCRdb's copy has only in-frame clones and lacks some. The data show approximately 150,000 clones, around 86% seen once. Germline V CDR1 and CDR2: LGHNA, YSLEER. The CDR3 has 16 residues. Trimming shortened V by 4 bases and J by 0 bases, and 10 bases separated the two germline ends. Sequencing was performed on peripheral blood. The receptor's source is a human donor in a cohort sampled during active COVID-19. The chain has TRBV4-3 and TRBJ2-6; D perhaps matches TRBD2 (5 bases). In DNA form, the CDR3 reads TGCGCCAGCAGCCCCTACGGGGACTCTGGGGCCAACGTCCTGACTTTC. Encoded protein: CASSPYGDSGANVLTF.